This paragraph covers one T cell receptor beta chain sequence. Its cognate antigen is unknown. The CDR3 is 16 amino acids. CDR1 and CDR2 (germline): DFQATT, SNEGSKA (reference sequence). The V end was cut by 6 bases, the J end by 6 bases, with 23 bases between. This specimen belongs to a study of vaccination and CD4 T cells after COVID-19. The overall study: Six male and four female convalescents took part, two of them Hispanic. A vaccine, either BNT162b2 or mRNA-1273, was given to participants in two doses.

With the Oncomine TCR Beta short-read assay, DNA from cultured CD4+ T cells was sequenced. TCRdb reprocessed the PCR reads with MiXCR, giving one entry per CDR3 protein. The sample includes 16,000 or so distinct CDR3 sequences, approximately 77% seen only once; the top ten take 7.5% to 10%. Regarding the study as a whole: Spike mono-reactivity was the property of 304 of 307 vaccine-specific clones in convalescent patients.

The treatment: approximately 10-day PBMC culture with coronavirus spike peptide pools or control peptides (ViraFEST assay). ViraFEST used peptide pools to expand antigen-specific T cells, then sequenced TCRs. This sequence joins TRBV20-1 and TRBJ2-2; D is possibly TRBD2 (6 bases). This receptor was identified in a human donor who received a COVID-19 vaccine. The specimen comprised CD4+ T cells from blood, cultured in vitro, sampled after SARS-CoV-2 vaccination. CDR3: CSAGGKLGVVAGELFF. The CDR3 nucleotides read TGCAGTGCAGGAGGGAAACTGGGCGTTGTCGCCGGGGAGCTGTTTTTT.